The 10 T cell receptor beta chains presented below share a single source sample, sequenced in a study of cytomegalovirus exposure and HLA in healthy donors. The PCR ran on 60 Vbeta and 13 Jbeta primers. Clones were sequenced by immunoSEQ multiplex PCR, and TCRdb holds only the in-frame ones, with some missing. The table has some 190,000 clones, about four fifths seen once. The sequenced sample consisted of PBMCs. The receptors originated from a man aged 35-49 years in good health and CMV-seronegative.

The rearrangement joins TRBV7-3 to TRBJ2-1; possible D gene TRBD2, 5 bases. The CDR3 runs to 15 residues. V gave up 1 base and J gave up 3 bases, with 10 bases separating them. CDR1 and CDR2 (germline): SGHTA, FQGTGA. The CDR3 protein is CASSLRYGSYNEQFF. Here the CDR3 DNA reads TGTGCCAGCAGCTTAAGGTATGGGAGCTACAATGAGCAGTTCTTC.

This chain links TRBV28 with TRBJ1-5, with 9 positions matching TRBD1. V dropped 4 bases and J dropped 5; count of bases not matched to a gene: 3. Germline values: CDR1 MDHEN, CDR2 SYDVKM. This CDR3 is 14 amino acids long. Here the CDR3 reads CASSSTGGYQPQHF. Written as DNA, the CDR3 is TGTGCCAGCAGTTCCACAGGGGGCTATCAGCCCCAGCATTTT.

J is TRBJ2-1 and V is TRBV4-2, with 13 positions matching TRBD2. J was trimmed by 6 bases and V by 3 bases; bases with no gene match: 11. Germline V gives CDR1 LGHNA, CDR2 YNFKEQ. The CDR3 is 18 amino acids. CDR3 DNA: TGTGCCAGCAGCCAGCTCAGGACTAGCGGGGGCGACGCCAATGAGCAGTTCTTC. Translating it yields CASSQLRTSGGDANEQFF.

The chain links TRBV28 to TRBJ1-2; TRBD1 matches 7 bases. CDR1 and CDR2 from the germline V gene are MDHEN and SYDVKM. V lost 4 bases, J lost 3 bases, and 2 bases stayed unmatched. The CDR3 consists of 13 residues. In DNA form, the CDR3 reads TGTGCCAGCAGTTCCGACAGGGACTATGGCTACACCTTC. This sequence encodes CASSSDRDYGYTF.

This clone has more than one count but fewer than ten. V and J are TRBV7-3 and TRBJ2-7; 8 positions agree with TRBD1. Germline V gene data show CDR1 as SGHTA and CDR2 as FQGTGA. The CDR3 runs 13 residues. Trimming removed 4 bases from V and 6 bases from J; junction bases left unmatched: 5. The CDR3 DNA reads TGTGCCAGCAGCTCAGACAGGGGAGGCGAGCAGTACTTC. It yields the protein CASSSDRGGEQYF.

The V gene is TRBV28, the J gene TRBJ1-5, with D possibly matching TRBD1 (5 bases). The V end was cut by 2 bases, the J end by 5 bases, with 10 bases between. The CDR3 sequence is 14 residues long. CDR1 is MDHEN, CDR2 SYDVKM, per germline. The CDR3 DNA is TGTGCCAGCAGTTTAAGGGGATCGGATCAGCCCCAGCATTTT. Its protein is CASSLRGSDQPQHF.

The chain has TRBV5-6 and TRBJ1-4, with D possibly matching TRBD1 (5 bases). Germline lookup yields CDR1 SGHDT and CDR2 YYEEEE. Trimming took 0 bases from V and 7 from J, leaving 10 bases between them. The CDR3 has 14 residues. This chain's CDR3 is CASSLEGLGEKLFF. The DNA of the CDR3 is TGTGCCAGCAGCTTGGAGGGGTTGGGTGAAAAACTGTTTTTT.

V and J are TRBV4-1 and TRBJ2-7; 8 bases line up with TRBD2. CDR1 MGHRA and CDR2 YSYEKL come from the germline V gene. The CDR3 consists of 16 residues. Trimming took 4 bases from V and 0 from J; bases not matched to a gene: 8. Here the CDR3 DNA reads TGCGCCAGCAGCCGTTTACTAGCGGTTAACTCCTACGAGCAGTACTTC. Amino acids: CASSRLLAVNSYEQYF.

The chain links TRBV2 to TRBJ2-7, with 7 bases identical to TRBD2. In germline, CDR1 is SNHLY, CDR2 FYNNEI. Germline trimming cut 6 bases from V and 2 bases from J; bases unmatched to any gene: 7. The CDR3 is 14 residues long. The CDR3 DNA is TGTGCCAGCAGACTACAACTAGCGACCTACGAGCAGTACTTC. Protein: CASRLQLATYEQYF.

The chain joins TRBV4-3 to TRBJ2-1; 10 bases match TRBD2. CDR3 length: 18 amino acids. Germline assignment: CDR1 LGHNA and CDR2 YSLEER. The junction had 9 bases not matched to a gene; V was cut back by 0 bases and J by 4 bases. Here the CDR3 reads CASSQDLGSGGPYNEQFF. Here the CDR3 DNA reads TGCGCCAGCAGCCAAGATCTGGGTAGCGGGGGGCCGTACAATGAGCAGTTCTTC.